The 26 T cell receptor beta chains below were found in one sample sequenced in a study of CD8 T cells in Susac syndrome. Random hexamers served to reverse transcribe about 0.5 to 1 ug RNA. TCRdb used MiXCR to reprocess the immunoSEQ multiplex PCR reads, holding one entry per CDR3 protein. The sample lists a few hundred thousand distinct CDR3 sequences, approximately 95% occurring once. The sequenced sample consisted of CD4+ T cells from PBMCs. The receptors here all came from a human donor with multiple sclerosis.

V usage is TRBV4-2 and J usage is TRBJ1-2; D is uncertain. Germline CDR1 is LGHNA and CDR2 is YNFKEQ. The CDR3 loop spans 15 amino acids. The germline V and J ends were trimmed by 0 bases and 4 bases, with 12 bases remaining between them. The chain's CDR3 is CASSQEDGLLYGYTF. In DNA form, the CDR3 reads TGTGCCAGCAGCCAAGAGGACGGACTCCTCTATGGCTACACCTTC.

This sequence joins TRBV15 and TRBJ2-7, with D possibly being TRBD2 (5 bases). Trimming took off 0 bases at V and 3 bases at J, with 18 bases between the two ends. Germline V CDR1 and CDR2: LNHNV, YYDKDF (reference sequence). CDR3 size: 17 residues. DNA for the CDR3: TGTGCCACCAGCAGAGACCGGGATCCACAATTGAACTACGAGCAGTACTTC. The encoded protein is CATSRDRDPQLNYEQYF.

The chain links TRBV9 to TRBJ1-1; D perhaps matches TRBD1 (5 bases). V lost 4 bases and J lost 8, with 15 bases in between. CDR1 and CDR2 from the germline V gene are SGDLS and YYNGEE. CDR3 size: 13 residues. Written as DNA, the CDR3 is TGTGCCAGCAGCACGGATGCGTGGGGCGAAGCTTTCTTT. This codes for CASSTDAWGEAFF. Drawing the rest from reference TRBV9 and TRBJ1-1, the complete variable domain is DSGVTQTPKHLITATGQRVTLRCSPRSGDLSVYWYQQSLDQGLQFLIQYYNGEERAKGNILERFSAQQFPDLHSELNLSSLELGDSALYFCASSTDAWGEAFFGQGTRLTVV.

The rearrangement uses TRBV29-1 and TRBJ1-2, with D possibly TRBD1 on 5 matching bases. This CDR3 has 12 amino acids. The germline V gene encodes CDR1 SQVTM and CDR2 ANQGSEA. V shed 3 bases and J shed 7 bases, with 12 bases lying between them. CDR3 sequence reads: CSVEGRASGYTF. The CDR3 DNA reads TGCAGCGTTGAGGGCAGGGCCTCTGGCTACACCTTC.

This chain uses TRBV11-2 with TRBJ2-7; D is uncertain. Trimming removed 5 bases from V and 5 bases from J, with 16 bases in between. Germline assignment: CDR1 SGHAT and CDR2 FQNNGV. This CDR3 has 14 amino acids. Here the CDR3 DNA reads TGTGCCAGCAGCACTATGCACAGTTCGGACGAGCAGTACTTC. Translating it yields CASSTMHSSDEQYF.

The chain couples TRBV29-1 to TRBJ2-3, with TRBD1 identical over 9 bases. Germline CDR1 is SQVTM and CDR2 is ANQGSEA. Germline trimming cut 8 bases from V and 5 bases from J; bases unmatched to any gene: 5. The CDR3 totals 12 residues. Written as DNA, the CDR3 is TGCAGCTTTGGACAGGGGAAAGATACGCAGTATTTT. Protein: CSFGQGKDTQYF.

V is TRBV11-2 and J is TRBJ2-5; 7 bases fit TRBD2. The CDR3 sequence is 17 residues long. The germline CDR1 and CDR2 sequences are SGHAT and FQNNGV. The J segment lost 5 bases and the V segment lost 0 bases, leaving 12 bases of the junction unmatched. The CDR3 protein is CASSLDWSGARGETQYF. The CDR3 DNA sequence: TGTGCCAGCAGCTTAGATTGGAGCGGGGCTAGAGGGGAGACCCAGTACTTC.

V gene TRBV2 combines with J gene TRBJ2-2, with a tentative D call TRBD1 (7 bases). Germline-derived CDR1 and CDR2 are SNHLY and FYNNEI. CDR3 length equals 14 residues. V was pared by 8 bases and J by 3 bases, with 13 bases between. The CDR3, as DNA: TGTGCCAGCGGAGGGACAGCCTACACCGGGGAGCTGTTTTTT. Translating it yields CASGGTAYTGELFF.

This chain links TRBV7-8 with TRBJ2-2; D is tentatively TRBD1 or TRBD2 (5 bases each). The CDR3 is 16 residues long. V lost 4 bases and J lost 7, with 19 bases in between. CDR1 and CDR2 (germline): SGHVS, FQNEAQ. The CDR3 sequence is CASSSGTRPLGGELFF. In DNA, the CDR3 is TGTGCCAGCAGCTCCGGGACCCGACCCCTCGGCGGGGAGCTGTTTTTT.

This clonotype came up once. The V and J genes are TRBV18 and TRBJ2-7; 10 bases map to TRBD1. CDR3 length: 15 residues. Germline loops: CDR1 KGHSH, CDR2 LQKENI. The J segment lost 0 bases and the V segment lost 3 bases, leaving 2 bases of the junction unmatched. CDR3 amino acids: CASSPDRGNSYEQYV. The DNA for the CDR3 is TGTGCCAGCTCACCGGACAGGGGGAACTCCTACGAGCAGTACGTC.

The V gene is TRBV3-1, the J gene TRBJ2-4; TRBD1 matches at 9 bases. Trimming cost V 3 bases and J 5 bases; bases outside gene matches: 2. The CDR3 consists of 14 residues. Germline V lookup: CDR1 LGHDT, CDR2 YNNKEL (reference sequence). The CDR3 here is CASSQGDRENIQYF. As DNA, the CDR3 is TGTGCCAGCAGCCAGGGGGACAGGGAAAACATTCAGTACTTC.

The V call is TRBV7-8, the J call TRBJ1-1; TRBD1 agrees at 7 bases. Trimming at V came to 1 base and at J to 0 bases, leaving 11 bases not matched to a gene. The length of the CDR3 is 18 residues. Per the germline V gene, CDR1 is SGHVS and CDR2 is FQNEAQ. CDR3 DNA sequence: TGTGCCAGCAGCTTAGTTGGGGGACAGTGGAACCTGAACACTGAAGCTTTCTTT. Its translation: CASSLVGGQWNLNTEAFF.

V and J are TRBV18 and TRBJ1-4; 10 bases are shared with TRBD1. The CDR3 is 14 residues long. Germline V gene data show CDR1 as KGHSH and CDR2 as LQKENI. Unmatched junction bases numbered 9, after V lost 3 bases and J lost 14 bases. The CDR3 here is CASSPWGQGIQLFF. Written as DNA, the CDR3 is TGTGCCAGCTCACCTTGGGGACAGGGGATCCAGCTGTTTTTT.

This chain uses TRBV9 with TRBJ2-1; 11 nucleotides align to TRBD2. Losses at the gene ends were 1 base for V and 8 bases for J; bases not matched to a gene: 2. Looked up from germline, CDR1 is SGDLS and CDR2 is YYNGEE. The CDR3 contains 14 residues. The CDR3 bases are TGTGCCAGCAGCGTAACTAGCGGGGGCTATGAGCAGTTCTTC. Translating gives CASSVTSGGYEQFF.

This clonotype was seen only once. V gene TRBV7-2 combines with J gene TRBJ2-7; 10 bases map to TRBD1. Germline CDR1 and CDR2: SGHTA and FQGNSA. The CDR3 totals 14 residues. V gave up 5 bases and J gave up 7 bases; unmatched junction bases: 8. This chain's CDR3 is CASSPRQGAGEQYV. CDR3 in DNA: TGTGCCAGCAGCCCTAGACAGGGGGCTGGAGAGCAGTACGTC.

The rearrangement joins TRBV2 to TRBJ1-1; weak D call: TRBD1 (6 bases). CDR3 length: 14 residues. Trimming pared 1 base from V and 6 bases from J, leaving 12 bases between. CDR1 and CDR2 (germline): SNHLY, FYNNEI. The CDR3, as DNA: TGTGCCAGCAGTGAAGTGCAGGGGTCGGCTGAAGCTTTCTTT. Residues: CASSEVQGSAEAFF.

The genes are TRBV12-3 or TRBV12-4 and TRBJ1-6; D uncertain. Trimming shortened V by 5 bases and J by 12 bases, and 11 bases separated the two germline ends. This CDR3 is 12 amino acids long. Here the CDR3 reads CASSPLVGPLHF. CDR3 DNA: TGTGCCAGCAGTCCACTCGTCGGACCCCTCCACTTT.

This chain joins TRBV30 and TRBJ2-2, with 10 bases lining up with TRBD1. This CDR3 is 15 amino acids long. The V gene end was trimmed by 2 bases and the J gene end by 5 bases; junction bases not matched to a gene: 5. Germline loops: CDR1 GTSNPN, CDR2 SVGIG (reference sequence). Here the CDR3 reads CAWSKTGGRTGELFF. The CDR3 DNA reads as TGTGCCTGGAGTAAGACAGGGGGCCGGACCGGGGAGCTGTTTTTT. Variable domain in full (rest from reference TRBV30 and TRBJ2-2): SQTIHQWPATLVQPVGSPLSLECTVEGTSNPNLYWYRQAAGRGLQLLFYSVGIGQISSEVPQNLSASRPQDRQFILSSKKLLLSDSGFYLCAWSKTGGRTGELFFGEGSRLTVL.

The rearrangement uses TRBV20-1 and TRBJ2-2, with D possibly being TRBD1 (6 bases). The CDR3 length is 14 residues. The germline gives CDR1 DFQATT, CDR2 SNEGSKA (reference sequence). The ends were cut back, 6 bases at V and 7 bases at J, with 18 bases in the middle. CDR3 residues: CSAPGTLVSGELFF. The CDR3 DNA sequence: TGCAGTGCCCCCGGGACATTAGTCAGCGGGGAGCTGTTTTTT.

V usage is TRBV30 and J usage is TRBJ1-2; tentatively, D is TRBD1 (5 bases). The CDR3 has 13 residues. Germline V gives CDR1 GTSNPN, CDR2 SVGIG (reference sequence). Trimming shortened V by 3 bases and J by 3 bases, and 11 bases separated the two germline ends. The CDR3 coding sequence is TGTGCCTGGAGGGAAGACAGCTACTATGGCTACACCTTC. Protein product: CAWREDSYYGYTF.

J is TRBJ1-4 and V is TRBV9; TRBD1 agrees at 7 bases. Per the germline V gene, CDR1 is SGDLS and CDR2 is YYNGEE. CDR3 length equals 14 residues. J was trimmed by 7 bases and V by 0 bases; bases with no gene match: 3. CDR3 DNA sequence: TGTGCCAGCAGCGTAGGACAGGGAGGTGAAAAACTGTTTTTT. Protein sequence: CASSVGQGGEKLFF.

This chain links TRBV1 with TRBJ2-4; TRBD1, the table's D call, was not compared with the DNA. TRBV1 is a pseudogene. This CDR3 contains 13 residues. The CDR3 bases are TGCACCAGCAGCCCGGGGGGGCGGAACATTCAGTACTTC. Its protein product is CTSSPGGRNIQYF.

The J gene is TRBJ1-2, the V gene TRBV29-1; unclear D gene. Per the germline V gene, CDR1 is SQVTM and CDR2 is ANQGSEA. The CDR3 sequence is 12 residues long. V was trimmed by 6 bases and J by 6 bases, leaving 14 bases between them. CDR3 protein: CSVKNTENGYTF. The DNA for the CDR3 is TGCAGCGTGAAAAATACAGAGAATGGCTACACCTTC.

The chain combines TRBV7-8 with TRBJ2-2; 8 bases are a match to TRBD1. The V and J ends lost 2 bases and 5 bases, in that order; junction bases with no gene match: 10. The CDR3 length is 17 residues. Looked up from germline, CDR1 is SGHVS and CDR2 is FQNEAQ. The CDR3 protein is CASSLSIRTGMTGELFF. CDR3 nucleotide sequence: TGTGCCAGCAGCTTAAGTATTCGGACAGGGATGACCGGGGAGCTGTTTTTT.

V usage is TRBV4-2 and J usage is TRBJ1-1; tentative D call: TRBD1 (6 bases). The ends were cut back, 4 bases at V and 4 bases at J, with 16 bases in the middle. The germline CDR1 and CDR2 sequences are LGHNA and YNFKEQ. CDR3 length: 15 amino acids. The CDR3 protein is CASSPWAGATTEAFF. In DNA, the CDR3 is TGTGCCAGCAGCCCCTGGGCGGGGGCGACCACTGAAGCTTTCTTT.

This clonotype showed up just once. V is TRBV3-1 and J is TRBJ1-2; perhaps TRBD1 as D (5 bases). This CDR3 region has 16 residues. The germline V and J ends were trimmed by 0 bases and 8 bases, with 19 bases remaining between them. Germline V lookup: CDR1 LGHDT, CDR2 YNNKEL (reference sequence). The CDR3 reads CASSQEPGPLGGGYTF. The CDR3 DNA reads as TGTGCCAGCAGCCAAGAACCGGGACCTCTCGGGGGAGGCTACACCTTC.